A selection of T cell receptor beta chains follows, all from one sample in a study of response to subunit inactivated influenza vaccine. TCRdb re-analysed the RT-PCR reads in MiXCR, keeping a single row per CDR3 protein. The repertoire holds around 300,000 distinct CDR3 sequences, with approximately 20% as singletons. Material: PBMCs from blood, obtained about 20 months after vaccination. Every receptor here comes from a man aged 45 to 70 who received an inactivated influenza vaccine. Each CDR3 is given with its conserved first and last residue. A row's size may be missing; if present it is once, few, many or a size class.

j_call clone_size v_call cdr3_aa
TRBJ2-3 few TRBV28 CASRTQGAIDTQYF
TRBJ2-1 NA TRBV7-8 CASSGSSGGVYNEQFF
TRBJ1-2 NA TRBV7-9 CASSSPGTGGYGYTF
TRBJ1-5 many TRBV6-2/TRBV6-3 CASRDRADQPQHF
TRBJ2-1 few TRBV7-9 CASSHWTGLLNNEQFF
TRBJ2-5 few TRBV10-1 CASSDRRNQETQYF
TRBJ1-1 few TRBV10-3 CAISAGLNTEAFF
TRBJ2-7 NA TRBV29-1 CSARRAGGKYEQYF
TRBJ1-1 few TRBV11-2 CASREGIFTGQKNTEAFF
TRBJ1-1 NA TRBV5-1 CASSPGRWIVTEAFF
TRBJ1-4 few TRBV7-2 CASSLDSVGTNEKLFF
TRBJ1-1 NA TRBV28 CASKAGSIGNTEAFF
TRBJ2-2 NA TRBV4-3 CASSPTVGRNTGELFF
TRBJ1-5 NA TRBV6-5 CASSWGQLDQPQHF
TRBJ2-3 NA TRBV6-2/TRBV6-3 CASSRGHGDTQYF
TRBJ2-6 NA TRBV5-5 CASGRQGSGANVLTF
TRBJ2-3 NA TRBV29-1 CSVESRWDSLDTQYF
TRBJ2-5 few TRBV5-6 CASSLALSGREGETQYF
TRBJ2-1 NA TRBV4-2 CASSQGLQSSYNEQFF
TRBJ1-5 NA TRBV20-1 CSAENNRDSVGGNQPQHF
TRBJ2-7 NA TRBV7-2 CASSSDHTSSYEQYF
TRBJ1-5 NA TRBV12-3/TRBV12-4 CASSLAGGGNQHQHF
TRBJ2-2 few TRBV28 CASSLSSTSGTGELFF
TRBJ1-1 NA TRBV7-9 CASSLEGAGTEAFF
TRBJ1-2 NA TRBV7-9 CASSPLRGSSYGYTF
TRBJ2-5 few TRBV29-1 CSVVTWQGETQYF
TRBJ1-5 once TRBV7-2 CASSQIPVGVTNQPQHF
TRBJ2-7 NA TRBV2 CASSEGRGSSYEQYF
TRBJ1-3 few TRBV10-3 CASTGTGNTIYF
TRBJ1-5 few TRBV20-1 CSAPEGGAGNQPQHF
TRBJ1-5 NA TRBV27 CASRLGQGRQAQHF
TRBJ1-3 many TRBV6-5 CASSYSQQRNTIYF
TRBJ2-7 NA TRBV14 CASSQLGWGRPYEQYF
TRBJ1-1 few TRBV2 CASGRGRRMNTEAFF
TRBJ2-7 NA TRBV4-2 CASSPRGGLIHEQYF
TRBJ1-4 many TRBV4-3 CASSQATATNEKLFF
TRBJ1-2 few TRBV20-1 CSAPTVGRMEHGYTF
TRBJ1-5 few TRBV7-2 CASSPNWGLSGNQPQHF
TRBJ2-3 few TRBV15 CATSRDGGSTDTQYF
TRBJ1-1 NA TRBV6-4 CASSDLGQVAFF
TRBJ2-1 NA TRBV6-6 CASSPGYEQFF
TRBJ1-5 few TRBV12-3/TRBV12-4 CASRTGVGQPQHF
TRBJ2-5 NA TRBV12-3/TRBV12-4 CASTLWGTGGLWETQYF
TRBJ2-1 NA TRBV18 CASSPRQNSYNEQFF
TRBJ2-1 few TRBV6-5 CASSYSPGTKDEQFF